This is a list of T cell receptor beta chains from one sample in a study of blood T cell repertoires in COVID-19. TCRdb keeps only in-frame clones here, not all; method: immunoSEQ multiplex PCR. The sample includes about 220,000 clones, roughly 85% of them seen just once. Sample: peripheral blood. All receptors come from a man aged 50-59 years who had recovered from COVID-19. Each CDR3 is given with its conserved first and last residue. The D gene is left open where the match is weak. Size is omitted from some rows. Given values are once, few, many or a class for expanded clones.

TGTGCCAGCAGCGTAGAGGGGAGGACGAACACCGGGGAGCTGTTTTTT	CASSVEGRTNTGELFF	NA	TRBV9	TRBJ2-2	NA
TGCAGCGTTGAGGGGAGCCCCTATGGCTACACCTTC	CSVEGSPYGYTF	few	TRBV29-1	TRBJ1-2	NA
TGCAGCGTTGAAGTTAAGGGGCGCTACAATGAGCAGTTCTTC	CSVEVKGRYNEQFF	NA	TRBV29-1	TRBJ2-1	NA
TGTGCCAGCAGTTTATCCCCGGGACTAGCGAACACCGGGGAGCTGTTTTTT	CASSLSPGLANTGELFF	NA	TRBV27	TRBJ2-2	TRBD2
TGTGCCACCAGGGGTGGGGGGGCTATGGAGACCCAGTACTTC	CATRGGGAMETQYF	NA	TRBV15	TRBJ2-5	NA
TGCGCCAGCAGCTTGGGACAGGGTCCCTACGAGCAGTACTTC	CASSLGQGPYEQYF	NA	TRBV5-1	TRBJ2-7	TRBD1
TGTGCCAGCAGGCGATTGAACACCGGGGAGCTGTTTTTT	CASRRLNTGELFF	few	TRBV6-5	TRBJ2-2	NA
TGCAGCGTTGAGGGAGGGGAAAGGGACCTAGCCAAAAACATTCAGTACTTC	CSVEGGERDLAKNIQYF	NA	TRBV29-1	TRBJ2-4	TRBD2
TGTGCCAGCAGCTCAGGGGTCGAGCAGTACTTC	CASSSGVEQYF	NA	TRBV6-5	TRBJ2-7	NA
TGTGCCAGTAGTTTAGGCGGGACAGGGCAAGAGACCCAGTACTTC	CASSLGGTGQETQYF	NA	TRBV19	TRBJ2-5	TRBD1
TGTGCCAGCACCCAGGGGTATGGAAACACCATATATTTT	CASTQGYGNTIYF	NA	TRBV28	TRBJ1-3	NA
TGCGCCAGCAGCTTTGAGGGAATCAAAAATGAAAAACTGTTTTTT	CASSFEGIKNEKLFF	few	TRBV5-1	TRBJ1-4	NA
TGCAGCGTTGACACAGGCCCCACGCAGTATTTT	CSVDTGPTQYF	NA	TRBV29-1	TRBJ2-3	NA
TGTGCCAGCAGCTTCCATCCGTCGGCTAACTATGGCTACACCTTC	CASSFHPSANYGYTF	NA	TRBV5-5	TRBJ1-2	NA
TGCGCCAGCACCCCGTGGGGGAGCGGGAGTGCGAACGAGCAGTACTTC	CASTPWGSGSANEQYF	NA	TRBV4-1	TRBJ2-7	TRBD2
TGTGCCAGCAGTGTCGACAGGGGGCACAGGTCAGAGACGCAGTATTTT	CASSVDRGHRSETQYF	NA	TRBV6-1	TRBJ2-3	TRBD1
TGCAGCGTGGTAGTAACAGGGAGAAACACTGAAGCTTTCTTT	CSVVVTGRNTEAFF	NA	TRBV29-1	TRBJ1-1	NA
TGTGCCAGCAGTTCGGCTGGACTAGCCCCCGGGGAGCTGTTTTTT	CASSSAGLAPGELFF	once	TRBV11-2	TRBJ2-2	TRBD2
TGTGCCAGCAGCTTAAAGGACGGGGGCTCCTACGAGCAGTACTTC	CASSLKDGGSYEQYF	NA	TRBV7-9	TRBJ2-7	NA
TGTGCCAGCAGGAGGACTCTTGGGGCCTACGAGCAGTACTTC	CASRRTLGAYEQYF	NA	TRBV3-1/TRBV3-2	TRBJ2-7	NA
TGTGCCAGCAGCCGAAGGACAGGGATCAATGAGCAGTTCTTC	CASSRRTGINEQFF	NA	TRBV5-8	TRBJ2-1	TRBD1
TGCGCCAGCAGCCAGACAGGGAACACTGAAGCTTTCTTT	CASSQTGNTEAFF	NA	TRBV5-1	TRBJ1-1	NA
TGCGCCAGCAGCTTGGGACTAGCGGGAGGAGAGACCCAGTACTTC	CASSLGLAGGETQYF	NA	TRBV5-1	TRBJ2-5	TRBD2
TGTGCCAGCAGCTCACCATTGGCGGGAGTCCTCCCAGATACGCAGTATTTT	CASSSPLAGVLPDTQYF	NA	TRBV7-9	TRBJ2-3	TRBD2
TGTGCCAGCAGCTTAAAACCGGGACTAGCGGGAGAGGGCGAGCAGTTCTTC	CASSLKPGLAGEGEQFF	NA	TRBV11-2	TRBJ2-1	TRBD2
TGCGCCAGCAGCTCAGGGACAGGCTCAAAACTGTTTTTT	CASSSGTGSKLFF	NA	TRBV5-1	TRBJ1-4	TRBD1
TGTGCCAGCGTCCGGGACTACCGAAATGAGCAGTTCTTC	CASVRDYRNEQFF	NA	TRBV11-2	TRBJ2-1	TRBD2
TGTGCCAGCAGCTCGGGTCGATATGGCTACACCTTC	CASSSGRYGYTF	NA	TRBV7-9	TRBJ1-2	NA
TGTGCATCGGACAGTCTTACTAACTATGGCTACACCTTC	CASDSLTNYGYTF	NA	TRBV30	TRBJ1-2	NA
TGTGCCAGCAGTCACAGTAACTCCTACGAGCAGTACTTC	CASSHSNSYEQYF	NA	TRBV12-3/TRBV12-4	TRBJ2-7	NA
TGTGCCAGCAGTCGGACACGGCCCTACGAGCAGTACTTC	CASSRTRPYEQYF	once	TRBV6-5	TRBJ2-7	NA
TGTGCCAGCAGCTCGACAGGAAACACCATATATTTT	CASSSTGNTIYF	NA	TRBV7-9	TRBJ1-3	NA
TGTGCCAGCAGTGGCGGGCTGAACTATGGCTACACCTTC	CASSGGLNYGYTF	NA	TRBV25-1	TRBJ1-2	NA
TGTGCCACCAGTGATTCCGGGACAGGGGTAAGCACAGATACGCAGTATTTT	CATSDSGTGVSTDTQYF	NA	TRBV24-1	TRBJ2-3	TRBD1
TGTGCCAGCAGCTCTGACACAGGGTCCGGAAACACCATATATTTT	CASSSDTGSGNTIYF	NA	TRBV5-5	TRBJ1-3	NA
TGTGCCAGCAGTGAATTCCTCGCCGGTTCAGAAAAACTGTTTTTT	CASSEFLAGSEKLFF	NA	TRBV25-1	TRBJ1-4	NA
TGTGCCAGCAGTGGCTCGTTGAACACTGAAGCTTTCTTT	CASSGSLNTEAFF	NA	TRBV11-2	TRBJ1-1	NA
TGCGCCAGCACCACTGACTCCTATAATTCACCCCTCCACTTT	CASTTDSYNSPLHF	few	TRBV10-2	TRBJ1-6	NA
TGTGCCAGCAGCGTCCTAGCGGGGAGCACAGATACGCAGTATTTT	CASSVLAGSTDTQYF	NA	TRBV9	TRBJ2-3	TRBD2